This TCR beta chain was sequenced for a study of T-cell memory formation after mild COVID-19. Background on the study: Largely, the TCR clusters proved donor specific. Findings and caveats of the study: Some responding clones appeared in pre-infection memory, suggesting cross-reactive memory joined.

The germline V and J ends were trimmed by 4 bases and 0 bases, with 13 bases remaining between them. The CDR3 sequence is 15 residues long. Per germline, CDR1 LNHDA and CDR2 SQIVND (reference sequence). TCRdb re-analysed the 5' RACE reads in MiXCR, keeping a single row per CDR3 protein. The sample consists of around 340,000 distinct CDR3 sequences, roughly 20% of them appearing once. A note on this clonotype: Its antigen is unidentified.

The chain uses TRBV19 and TRBJ2-7; TRBD2 might be the D (6 bases). Sequenced material: PBMCs or a T cell subset sorted from them (not recorded which). The clonotype was recovered from an adult woman who had mild COVID-19 (a few samples of this study predate the infection). Cell type and time point are not known. The CDR3 is CASSTGTGASYEQYF. CDR3 DNA: TGTGCCAGTAGTACCGGAACGGGAGCCTCCTACGAGCAGTACTTC.